One and the same sample provided the 14 T cell receptor beta chains below, sequenced in a study of patients and donors after allogeneic stem cell transplantation. TCRdb re-analysed the RT-PCR reads in MiXCR, keeping a single row per CDR3 protein. The table has approximately 150,000 distinct CDR3 sequences, about 32% seen once. Sequences were obtained from blood, either unsorted or a sorted T cell fraction (not recorded which). The receptors were sampled from a human donor who was either an allogeneic HSCT recipient or a stem cell or donor lymphocyte infusion donor (not recorded which). It is not recorded whose cells these are; they may come from a transplant donor.

This clonotype was counted a few times. V usage is TRBV27 and J usage is TRBJ1-1, with a weak D call TRBD1 (6 bases). Trimming cost V 1 base and J 6 bases, with 15 bases left between them. This CDR3 spans 15 amino acids. The V gene's germline CDR1 is MNHEY and CDR2 SMNVEV (reference sequence). The CDR3 sequence is CASSLFVGAGSEAFF. The CDR3 DNA reads as TGTGCCAGCAGTTTATTCGTGGGGGCTGGCTCTGAAGCTTTCTTT.

This chain uses TRBV7-9 with TRBJ1-2, with a possible D match to TRBD1 (6 bases). The CDR3 is 15 amino acids. Germline CDR1 is SEHNR and CDR2 is FQNEAQ (reference sequence). Trimming stripped 0 bases from V and 4 bases from J, with 12 bases between. The CDR3 sequence is CASSLALWTVYGYTF. CDR3 bases: TGTGCCAGCAGCTTAGCGCTGTGGACAGTCTATGGCTACACCTTC.

This clonotype showed up just once. For the CDR3, the DNA is TGCAGCGTTAGTGGTCCTAGCGGCGGGACCTACGAGCAGTACTTC. This codes for CSVSGPSGGTYEQYF. The V call is TRBV29-1, the J call TRBJ2-7, with 7 bases matching TRBD2. CDR3 size: 15 residues. CDR1 is SQVTM and CDR2 is ANQGSEA in the germline V gene. V shed 5 bases, J shed 2 bases, and the junction held 12 bases outside the gene matches.

The chain combines TRBV20-1 with TRBJ1-4, with 7 bases that match TRBD1. V lost 6 bases and J lost 7; bases outside the gene matches: 14. Germline V gene lookup returns CDR1 DFQATT and CDR2 SNEGSKA (reference sequence). CDR3 size: 15 residues. CDR3 DNA sequence: TGCAGTGCCGAAATGCGGACAGGCAGGGGTGAAAAACTGTTTTTT. Residues: CSAEMRTGRGEKLFF.

The chain uses TRBV3-1 and TRBJ2-3; a possible D gene is TRBD1 (6 bases). Germline values: CDR1 LGHDT, CDR2 YNNKEL (reference sequence). This CDR3 comprises 14 residues. V lost 3 bases and J lost 8, with 15 bases in between. The CDR3 sequence: CASSQSGTTSTQYF. In DNA, the CDR3 is TGTGCCAGCAGCCAGTCCGGGACAACAAGTACGCAGTATTTT.

This clonotype was counted a few times. The gene calls are TRBV20-1 and TRBJ1-6; D is possibly TRBD1 (5 bases). The CDR3 loop spans 12 amino acids. Germline assignment: CDR1 DFQATT and CDR2 SNEGSKA (reference sequence). CDR3: CTAGVGGSPLHF. The CDR3 bases are TGCACCGCCGGGGTGGGGGGGTCACCCCTCCACTTT.

V and J are TRBV20-1 and TRBJ2-1, with a tentative D call TRBD2 (5 bases). Per the germline V gene, CDR1 is DFQATT and CDR2 is SNEGSKA (reference sequence). V lost 5 bases and J 13 bases, leaving 27 bases between the germline ends. The CDR3 is 15 residues long. CDR3: CSAAPFLTTFAPQFF. Here the CDR3 DNA reads TGCAGTGCTGCTCCCTTCCTGACTACGTTCGCCCCTCAGTTCTTC.

This clonotype occurred a few times. The chain is built from TRBV7-2 and TRBJ1-2, with 8 nucleotides matching TRBD1. This CDR3 spans 11 amino acids. Germline CDR1 reads SGHTA; CDR2 reads FQGNSA. The ends lost 8 bases at V and 13 bases at J; junction bases unmatched: 9. Here the CDR3 DNA reads TGTGCCAGCGGGAGGACAGGGTTATCCACCTTC. Its protein is CASGRTGLSTF.

This clonotype occurred a few times. V and J are TRBV4-3 and TRBJ2-3; 9 bases map to TRBD2. Per the germline V gene, CDR1 is LGHNA and CDR2 is YSLEER. V lost 5 bases and J lost 3; bases outside the gene matches: 6. The CDR3 consists of 15 residues. CDR3 region: CASSKGTSMTDTQYF. CDR3 nucleotide sequence: TGCGCCAGCAGCAAAGGGACTAGCATGACAGATACGCAGTATTTT.

The chain couples TRBV11-3 to TRBJ2-1, with D perhaps matching TRBD1 or TRBD2 (6 bases each). This CDR3 is 14 amino acids long. Deletions cut 2 bases from V and 3 bases from J, with 8 bases between. Germline lookup yields CDR1 SGHNT and CDR2 YENEEA. Here the CDR3 reads CASSLRGDYNEQFF. The CDR3 DNA reads TGTGCCAGCAGCTTAAGGGGGGACTACAATGAGCAGTTCTTC.

This clonotype has more than one count but fewer than ten. This sequence joins TRBV24-1 and TRBJ2-3; TRBD1 is a possible D gene (5 bases). The germline V and J ends were trimmed by 9 bases and 4 bases, with 16 bases remaining between them. This CDR3 contains 14 residues. Germline CDR1 and CDR2: KGHDR and SFDVKD. The CDR3: CATANRQRPDTQYF. As DNA, the CDR3 is TGTGCCACCGCGAACCGACAGAGACCAGATACGCAGTATTTT.

The sample holds a few counts of this clonotype. The V gene is TRBV18, the J gene TRBJ1-1, with D unclear. Between the trimmed V and J ends, which lost 3 bases and 3 bases, there was a span of 14 bases. Germline V lookup: CDR1 KGHSH, CDR2 LQKENI. This CDR3 comprises 15 residues. The CDR3 DNA reads TGTGCCAGCTCACCTTCGACGGAGGAGTACACTGAAGCTTTCTTT. This encodes CASSPSTEEYTEAFF.

The rearrangement uses TRBV6-6 and TRBJ2-1, with D tentatively TRBD2 (6 bases). Looked up from germline, CDR1 is MNHNY and CDR2 is SVGAGI (reference sequence). This CDR3 spans 15 amino acids. The V end lost 10 bases, the J end lost 2 bases, and 18 bases lay between the germline ends. Here the CDR3 DNA reads TGTGCCATCGGGGCTAGCGAAGGGGCCTACAATGAGCAGTTCTTC. Amino acid sequence: CAIGASEGAYNEQFF.

This clonotype was counted between two and nine times. This sequence joins TRBV5-6 and TRBJ2-7; 12 bases align to TRBD1. Germline CDR1 is SGHDT and CDR2 is YYEEEE. The CDR3 extends over 17 amino acids. With 2 bases clipped from V and 4 bases from J, the junction kept 10 bases outside the gene matches. CDR3: CASSLDYGTGGLYEQYF. CDR3 nucleotide sequence: TGTGCCAGCAGCTTAGATTACGGGACAGGGGGCTTGTACGAGCAGTACTTC.